The sequence of this T cell receptor (beta chain) was determined in a study of blood T cell repertoires in COVID-19 (dated by TCRdb to about 2020). As for the study more broadly: Samples covering the acute and convalescent phases of COVID-19 were provided by collaborators in the United States, Italy and Spain. The samples were drawn from two sources: the first 160 participants of the ongoing ImmuneRACE study, and fewer than 1,500 subjects contributed by 6 global collaborators. The sample metadata nearly always contained a de-identified subject ID, COVID-19 status, age in years and sex. A freely available public database, intended as a resource for researchers studying the immune response to SARS-CoV-2, is where the repertoires were released. The prospective study material was composed of cDNA or gDNA derived from T cells, B-cell-depleted T cells, or PBMCs. Deeply sampled blood TCRbeta repertoires from subjects exposed to, actively infected with, or recovered from COVID-19 were included in the dataset. Where HLA class I and class II types were available, the types were taken from metadata supplied by the sample provider, not from assay-based typing. General study outcomes and caveats: How much clinical and demographic metadata was included differed by source and by participant, and the metadata was provided uncurated.

On this clone itself: Its binding antigen is unknown. It has no much larger one-base neighbor in the sample; base qualities were not kept.

Germline trimming: 4 bases from V, 10 bases from J; junction bases outside gene matches: 14. The CDR3 measures 16 amino acids from cysteine to phenylalanine. The read is trimmed to its CDR3 DNA, 48 bases read in frame from base 1. CDR1 SGHRS and CDR2 YFSETQ are derived from the germline V gene. The immunoSEQ Assay, a bias-controlled multiplex PCR, was used to amplify TCRbeta CDR3 regions from genomic DNA. As for the authors' bioinformatics: The number of nucleated cells in each sample was estimated from the amplification of reference gene primers within the assay. Sequence reads were collapsed and filtered to measure the absolute abundance of every unique TCRbeta CDR3 rearrangement. For each sample, productive Simpson clonality was calculated as the square root of Simpson's diversity index across productive rearrangements. This is the immuneACCESS table as TCRdb keeps it, with only in-frame sequences that have V and J called. A part of the clones is gone; compared with another copy, unresolved V genes explain less than half, and the rest is unexplained. That table is the source of V, J and clone size, and D and trimming were worked out from the DNA. This sample gives approximately 150,000 clones in total; 85% of them show up just once. The top ten clonotypes cover roughly 2.5% of the sample.

Whole blood was collected in K2EDTA tubes by collaborating institutions according to the institutions' own protocols. Collaborator samples were shipped for TCRbeta analysis as frozen whole blood, isolated PBMCs, or DNA extracted from either sample type. Rearrangement joined TRBV5-1 to TRBJ2-1; 10 middle bases align to TRBD2. Sequenced sample: peripheral blood. The TCR comes from a human donor with acute or convalescent COVID-19. The donor label of this sample is uncertain. The nucleotide sequence reads TGCGCCAGCAGCCGAACCGGGACTAGCGTACCTACGGAGCAGTTCTTC. Its translation is CASSRTGTSVPTEQFF.